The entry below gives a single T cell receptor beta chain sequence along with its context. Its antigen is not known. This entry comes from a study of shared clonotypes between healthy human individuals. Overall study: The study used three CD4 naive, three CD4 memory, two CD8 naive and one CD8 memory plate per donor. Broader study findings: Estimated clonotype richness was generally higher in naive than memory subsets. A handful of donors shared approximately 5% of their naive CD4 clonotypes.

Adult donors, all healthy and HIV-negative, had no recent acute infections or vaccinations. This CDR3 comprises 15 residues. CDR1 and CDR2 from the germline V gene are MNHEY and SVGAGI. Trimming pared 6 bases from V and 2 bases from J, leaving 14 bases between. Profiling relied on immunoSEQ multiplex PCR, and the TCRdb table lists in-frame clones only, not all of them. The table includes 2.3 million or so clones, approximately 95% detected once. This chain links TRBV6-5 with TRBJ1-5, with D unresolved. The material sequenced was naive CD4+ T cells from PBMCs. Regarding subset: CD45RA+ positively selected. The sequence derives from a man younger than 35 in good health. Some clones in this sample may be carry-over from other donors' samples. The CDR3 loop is CASSSDGLGNQPQHF. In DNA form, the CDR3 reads TGTGCCAGCAGCTCAGACGGACTAGGCAATCAGCCCCAGCATTTT.